Many counts were recorded for the clone carrying this TCR beta chain. The antigen is unknown. The V gene end was trimmed by 4 bases and the J gene end by 7 bases; junction bases not matched to a gene: 5. This CDR3 is built from 14 residues. In germline, CDR1 is LNHDA, CDR2 SQIVND (reference sequence). Template switching by 5'RACE produced TCR cDNA, adding a universal primer site and UMIs. TCRdb reprocessed the 5' RACE reads with MiXCR, giving one entry per CDR3 protein. The sample includes about 350,000 distinct CDR3 sequences, roughly 11% of them seen just once. The record originates from a study of T cells after yellow fever vaccination. Study-wide findings and caveats: It was a weaker secondary response, yet one that peaked faster, at day 5 versus 15. Clones from primary vaccination mostly reappeared after the booster (96% CD4, approximately 88% CD8).

The genes are TRBV19 and TRBJ2-1; TRBD1 aligns across 9 bases. The sample here was PBMCs, taken on the day of the first yellow fever vaccination. The receptor's source is a man between 18 and 35 years old who received the YFV17D yellow fever vaccine. The CDR3 sequence is CASSTGQGGNEQFF. The CDR3 DNA follows: TGTGCCAGTAGTACGGGACAGGGAGGGAATGAGCAGTTCTTC.